Sequencing of this T cell receptor (beta chain) was carried out in a study of PD-L1 blockade in urothelial cancer. Specified time point: peripheral blood 6 weeks after treatment start. Here immunoSEQ multiplex PCR was the method, and the copy in TCRdb shows in-frame clones only, minus some. The data hold around 38,000 clones, with around 88% observed a single time. V trimming: 2 bases; J trimming: 4 bases; junction bases outside the gene matches: 10. Germline loops: CDR1 GTSNPN, CDR2 SVGIG (reference sequence). The CDR3 is made up of 16 amino acids. This rearrangement joins TRBV30 to TRBJ2-5, with 10 nucleotides matching TRBD1. The material sequenced was PBMCs, taken around atezolizumab (anti-PD-L1) treatment. The clonotype was recovered from a man in his 60s with urothelial cancer. CDR3 loop: CAWSTPSTGGGETQYF. Written as DNA, the CDR3 is TGTGCCTGGAGTACCCCCTCGACAGGGGGCGGAGAGACCCAGTACTTC.